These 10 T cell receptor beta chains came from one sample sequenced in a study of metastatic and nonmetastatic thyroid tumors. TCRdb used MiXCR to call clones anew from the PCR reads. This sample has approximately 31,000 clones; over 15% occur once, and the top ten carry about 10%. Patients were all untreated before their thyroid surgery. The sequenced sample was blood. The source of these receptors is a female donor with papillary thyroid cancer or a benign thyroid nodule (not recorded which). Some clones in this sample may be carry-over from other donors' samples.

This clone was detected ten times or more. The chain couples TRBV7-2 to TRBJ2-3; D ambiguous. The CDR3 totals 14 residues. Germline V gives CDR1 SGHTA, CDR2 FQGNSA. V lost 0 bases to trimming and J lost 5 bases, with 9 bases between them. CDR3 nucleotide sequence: TGTGCCAGCAGCTTAGCGCCCCATCAAGATACGCAGTATTTT. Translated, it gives CASSLAPHQDTQYF.

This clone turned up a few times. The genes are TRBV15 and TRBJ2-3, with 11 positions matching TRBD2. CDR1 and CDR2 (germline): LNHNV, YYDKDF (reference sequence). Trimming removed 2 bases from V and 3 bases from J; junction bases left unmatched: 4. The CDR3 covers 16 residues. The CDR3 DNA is TGTGCCACCAGCAGACTTAGCGGGGGGGTTACAGATACGCAGTATTTT. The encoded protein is CATSRLSGGVTDTQYF.

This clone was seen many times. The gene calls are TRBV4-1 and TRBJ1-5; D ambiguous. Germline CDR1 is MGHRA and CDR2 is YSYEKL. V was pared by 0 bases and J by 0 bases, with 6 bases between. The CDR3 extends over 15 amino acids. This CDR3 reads CASSQESYSNQPQHF. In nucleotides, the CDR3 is TGCGCCAGCAGCCAAGAATCATATAGCAATCAGCCCCAGCATTTT.

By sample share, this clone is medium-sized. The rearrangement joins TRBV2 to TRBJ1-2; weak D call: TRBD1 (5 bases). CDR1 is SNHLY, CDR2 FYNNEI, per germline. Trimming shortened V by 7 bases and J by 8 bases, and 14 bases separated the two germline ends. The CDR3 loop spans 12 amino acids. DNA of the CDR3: TGTGCCAGCATTTCGGGGGTGACCGGCTACACCTTC. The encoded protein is CASISGVTGYTF.

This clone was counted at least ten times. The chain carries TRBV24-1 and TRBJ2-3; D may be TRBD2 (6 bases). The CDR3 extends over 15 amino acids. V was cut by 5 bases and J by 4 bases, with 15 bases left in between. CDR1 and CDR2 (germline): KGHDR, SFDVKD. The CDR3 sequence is CATSVAGTGADTQYF. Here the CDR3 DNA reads TGTGCCACCAGTGTGGCTGGGACTGGGGCAGATACGCAGTATTTT.

The CDR3 reads CASRLGHAGTQPQHF. DNA of the CDR3: TGTGCCAGTAGACTCGGACATGCGGGTACTCAGCCCCAGCATTTT. V gene TRBV28 combines with J gene TRBJ1-5, with D perhaps TRBD1 (5 bases). The V end lost 9 bases, the J end lost 6 bases, and 21 bases lay between the germline ends. In germline, CDR1 is MDHEN, CDR2 SYDVKM. The CDR3 length is 15 residues.

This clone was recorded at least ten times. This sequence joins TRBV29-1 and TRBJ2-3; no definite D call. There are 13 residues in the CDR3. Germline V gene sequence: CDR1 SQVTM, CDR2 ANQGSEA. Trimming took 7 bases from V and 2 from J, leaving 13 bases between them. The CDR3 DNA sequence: TGCAGCGCTGTCAGGTCGGTCACAGATACGCAGTATTTT. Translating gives CSAVRSVTDTQYF.

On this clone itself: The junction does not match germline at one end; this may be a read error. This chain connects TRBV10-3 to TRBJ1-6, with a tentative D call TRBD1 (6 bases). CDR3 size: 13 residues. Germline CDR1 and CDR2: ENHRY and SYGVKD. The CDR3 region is CAITWDINSPPHF. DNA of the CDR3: TGTGCCATCACTTGGGACATTAATTCACCCCCCCACTTT.

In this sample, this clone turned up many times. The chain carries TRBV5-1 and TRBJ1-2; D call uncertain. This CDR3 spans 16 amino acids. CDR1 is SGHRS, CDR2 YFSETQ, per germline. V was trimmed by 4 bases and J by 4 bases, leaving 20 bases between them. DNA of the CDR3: TGCGCCAGCAGCCCATTCGGCACCGCGGACTTCTATGGCTACACCTTC. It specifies CASSPFGTADFYGYTF.

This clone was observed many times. DNA for the CDR3: TGCGCCAGCAGCGAGGGAACTGGTGGAAACACCATATATTTT. It encodes CASSEGTGGNTIYF. The gene calls are TRBV5-1 and TRBJ1-3; D unclear. Trimming shortened V by 4 bases and J by 3 bases, and 11 bases separated the two germline ends. Germline V gene sequence: CDR1 SGHRS, CDR2 YFSETQ. This CDR3 comprises 14 residues.